This TCR beta chain was sequenced during a study of blood T cell repertoires in COVID-19. Study summary: Samples taken during acute and convalescent COVID-19 were collected in the United States, Italy and Spain.

Unmatched junction bases numbered 3, after V lost 5 bases and J lost 1 base. This CDR3 spans 14 amino acids. Germline V gene lookup returns CDR1 MDHEN and CDR2 SYDVKM. Per the original data handling: Amplification of reference gene primers provided the estimated nucleated cell counts. Method: immunoSEQ multiplex PCR; TCRdb's copy keeps in-frame clones and lacks some. The V and J calls and clone size are taken from that table; D and trimming were inferred from the DNA. The repertoire has under 350,000 clones, almost 85% of them found once; the top ten carry roughly 7%. V usage is TRBV28 and J usage is TRBJ2-7; 9 nucleotides match TRBD1. The specimen was peripheral blood. This clonotype was sampled from a human donor in a cohort sampled during active COVID-19. Here the CDR3 DNA reads TGTGCCAGCAGTCCGGACAGGGGTTCCTACGAGCAGTACTTC. Protein sequence: CASSPDRGSYEQYF.